This T cell receptor (beta chain) was captured by sequencing in a study of cytomegalovirus exposure and HLA in healthy donors. PCR was performed using 60 Vbeta and 13 Jbeta primers. The protocol was immunoSEQ multiplex PCR, while the TCRdb copy is restricted to in-frame clones and leaves out a portion. The sample includes approximately 54,000 clones, more than 65% of them seen just once. Trimming pared 5 bases from V and 4 bases from J, leaving 23 bases between. This CDR3 contains 17 residues. Germline loops: CDR1 LNHNV, CDR2 YYDKDF (reference sequence). The sequencing input was PBMCs. The chain couples TRBV15 to TRBJ1-1; D is perhaps TRBD1 (6 bases). The sequence was obtained from a woman aged 18 to 35 in good health and CMV-seronegative. The CDR3 nucleotides are TGTGCCACCAGCTGGACGGGGGGCCTAGTTTTCCGCACTGAAGCTTTCTTT. This codes for CATSWTGGLVFRTEAFF.